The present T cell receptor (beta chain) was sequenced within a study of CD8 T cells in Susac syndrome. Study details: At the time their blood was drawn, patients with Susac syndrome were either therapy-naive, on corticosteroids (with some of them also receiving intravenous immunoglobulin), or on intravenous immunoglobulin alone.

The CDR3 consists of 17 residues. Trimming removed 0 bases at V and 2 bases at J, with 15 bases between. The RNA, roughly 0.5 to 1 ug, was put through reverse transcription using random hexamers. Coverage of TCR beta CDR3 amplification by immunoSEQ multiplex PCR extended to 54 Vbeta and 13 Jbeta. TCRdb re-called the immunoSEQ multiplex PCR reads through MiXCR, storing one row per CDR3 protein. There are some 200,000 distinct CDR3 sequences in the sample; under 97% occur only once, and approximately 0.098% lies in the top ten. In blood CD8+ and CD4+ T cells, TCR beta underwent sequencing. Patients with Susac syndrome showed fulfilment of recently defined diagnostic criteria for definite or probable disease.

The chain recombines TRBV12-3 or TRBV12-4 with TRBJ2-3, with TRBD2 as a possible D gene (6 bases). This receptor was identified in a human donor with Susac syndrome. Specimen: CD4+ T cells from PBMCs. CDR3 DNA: TGTGCCAGCAGTTTAGCGTCCCGGGGGAGTGACACAGATACGCAGTATTTT. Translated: CASSLASRGSDTDTQYF.